The 6 T cell receptor beta chains given below trace back to one sample, sequenced in a study of glioma-infiltrating T cells. Amplification of TCR alpha and beta CDR3 regions from RNA used iRepertoire nested multiplex PCR. TCRdb re-derived calls from the multiplex PCR reads in MiXCR, one entry per CDR3 protein. The sample lists about 180,000 distinct CDR3 sequences, over 40% occurring once. Sequenced material: glioma tissue, nonneoplastic brain tissue, or PBMCs (not recorded which). Receptors were obtained from a human donor with low-grade glioma or glioblastoma, undergoing nonglioma brain surgery, or in good health (not recorded which).

This clonotype was picked up many times. The chain couples TRBV18 to TRBJ2-1; D unclear. Germline V lookup: CDR1 KGHSH, CDR2 LQKENI. V was trimmed by 3 bases and J by 5 bases, leaving 14 bases between them. The CDR3 extends over 15 amino acids. The CDR3 DNA is TGTGCCAGCTCACCTTACTCGCGGACCCACAATGAGCAGTTCTTC. This encodes CASSPYSRTHNEQFF. Full variable domain (missing parts from reference TRBV18 and TRBJ2-1): NAGVMQNPRHLVRRRGQEARLRCSPMKGHSHVYWYRQLPEEGLKFMVYLQKENIIDESGMPKERFSAEFPKEGPSILRIQQVVRGDSAAYFCASSPYSRTHNEQFFGPGTRLTVL.

This clonotype was recorded at least ten times. The CDR3 protein is CASTPYRGSNTEAFF. In DNA, the CDR3 is TGTGCCAGTACCCCTTACAGGGGCTCGAACACTGAAGCTTTCTTT. J is TRBJ1-1 and V is TRBV19, with 7 nucleotides matching TRBD1. V gave up 7 bases and J gave up 1 base; unmatched junction bases: 9. Germline V gene sequence: CDR1 LNHDA, CDR2 SQIVND (reference sequence). The CDR3 extends over 15 amino acids.

Only a few counts were recorded for this clonotype. V is TRBV5-1 and J is TRBJ1-1; possibly TRBD1 for D (6 bases). The CDR3 runs to 15 residues. The V end lost 5 bases, the J end lost 1 base, and 15 bases lay between the germline ends. Per the germline V gene, CDR1 is SGHRS and CDR2 is YFSETQ. For the CDR3, the DNA is TGCGCCAGCAGTGAACAGGGTCGAGGGAACACTGAAGCTTTCTTT. Residues: CASSEQGRGNTEAFF.

In its sample, this clonotype was seen many times. The J gene is TRBJ1-1, the V gene TRBV20-1, with 8 bases that match TRBD1. From germline, CDR1 is DFQATT and CDR2 SNEGSKA (reference sequence). V shed 3 bases and J 1 base; nucleotides not matched to a gene: 4. The CDR3 extends over 14 amino acids. The CDR3 bases are TGCAGTGCTAGCGCAGGGGGCTGGAACACTGAAGCTTTCTTT. Amino acid sequence: CSASAGGWNTEAFF.

V gene TRBV27 combines with J gene TRBJ2-6; D gene uncertain. Trimming left V 3 bases short and J 8 bases short, with 8 bases between. The CDR3 has 13 residues. The germline gives CDR1 MNHEY, CDR2 SMNVEV (reference sequence). The CDR3, as DNA: TGTGCCAGCAGTTTTCCTTGGTCCAACGTCCTGACTTTC. Translated: CASSFPWSNVLTF.

This clonotype appeared many times. V usage is TRBV25-1 and J usage is TRBJ1-4; D possibly corresponds to TRBD1 (6 bases). Trimming stripped 8 bases from V and 3 bases from J, with 13 bases between. Germline CDR1 MGHDK, CDR2 SYGVNS. CDR3 size: 14 residues. In DNA form, the CDR3 reads TGTGCCAGCGCTATCTCAGGGGCTAATGAAAAACTGTTTTTT. Translation: CASAISGANEKLFF.